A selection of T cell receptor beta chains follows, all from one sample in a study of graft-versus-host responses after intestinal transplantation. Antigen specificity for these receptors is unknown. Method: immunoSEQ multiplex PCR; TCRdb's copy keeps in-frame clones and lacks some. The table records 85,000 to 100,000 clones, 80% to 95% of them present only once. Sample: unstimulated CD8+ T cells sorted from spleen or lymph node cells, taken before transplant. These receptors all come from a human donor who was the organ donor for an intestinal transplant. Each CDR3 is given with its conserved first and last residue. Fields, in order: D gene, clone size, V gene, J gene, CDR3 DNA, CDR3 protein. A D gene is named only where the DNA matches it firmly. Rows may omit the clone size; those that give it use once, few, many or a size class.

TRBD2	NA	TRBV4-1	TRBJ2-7	TGCGCCAGCAGCCCGACACTAGCGGGAGACTACGAGCAGTACTTC	CASSPTLAGDYEQYF
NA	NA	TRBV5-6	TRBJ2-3	TGTGCCAGCAGCGTGATTGCAGGCACAGATACGCAGTATTTT	CASSVIAGTDTQYF
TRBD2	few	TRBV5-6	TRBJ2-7	TGTGCCAGCAGCCTAAGCGGGAGGGTCCTCTACGAGCAGTACTTC	CASSLSGRVLYEQYF
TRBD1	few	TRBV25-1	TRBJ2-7	TGTGCCAAAGGGGACAGGGCCTCTTCTGCAAGCTCCTACGAGCAGTACTTC	CAKGDRASSASSYEQYF
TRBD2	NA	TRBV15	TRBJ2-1	TGTGCCACCAGGACCGGACTAGCGGGGGCACAAAATGAGCAGTTCTTC	CATRTGLAGAQNEQFF
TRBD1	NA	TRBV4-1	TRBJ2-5	TGCGCCAGCAGCCAAGAAGGGCCAGGGGGCGAGGAGACCCAGTACTTC	CASSQEGPGGEETQYF
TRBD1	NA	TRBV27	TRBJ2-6	TGTGCCAGCAGGCGTACAGGGGACAGATCTGGGGCCAACGTCCTGACTTTC	CASRRTGDRSGANVLTF
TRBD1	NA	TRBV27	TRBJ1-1	TGTGCCAGCAGTCCGGTAGGGGGCATCACTGAAGCTTTCTTT	CASSPVGGITEAFF
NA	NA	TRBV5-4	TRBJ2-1	TGTGCCAGCAGCTTAGTCAGGGGAAGAGGGAATGAGCAGTTCTTC	CASSLVRGRGNEQFF
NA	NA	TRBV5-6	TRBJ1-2	TGTGCCAGCAGCTTGGAATTTTACGGAGCGACGCCTGGCTACACCTTC	CASSLEFYGATPGYTF